The 26 T cell receptor beta chains listed next were all sequenced from one sample in a study of shared clonotypes between healthy human individuals. TCRdb's table, derived via immunoSEQ multiplex PCR, lists solely in-frame clones and lacks some. The sample holds around 2,100,000 clones, about 94% seen once. As defined, naive CD8 cells were CD45RO-negative and positively selected for CCR7, with terminally differentiated effector memory CD45RA+ cells excluded. Sequencing input: naive CD8+ T cells sorted from blood. Receptors originate from a young man in good health.

The gene calls are TRBV10-2 and TRBJ2-7; D perhaps matches TRBD2 (5 bases). V was shortened by 0 bases and J by 6 bases, with 9 bases between the two germline ends. Germline V gives CDR1 WSHSY, CDR2 SAAADI. The CDR3 runs to 13 residues. For the CDR3, the DNA is TGCGCCAGCAGTGAGTCCGAGGCGGGCGAGCAGTACTTC. It encodes CASSESEAGEQYF.

The CDR3 loop is CASSVAWGPGNIQYF. CDR3 DNA: TGTGCCAGCAGCGTAGCCTGGGGGCCCGGGAACATTCAGTACTTC. This sequence joins TRBV9 and TRBJ2-4, with a possible D match to TRBD1 (6 bases). The CDR3 is 15 amino acids. Germline CDR1 and CDR2: SGDLS and YYNGEE. With 0 bases removed from V and 7 bases from J, the gap between germline ends came to 14 bases.

The V gene is TRBV5-1, the J gene TRBJ2-1; the match to TRBD1 covers 9 bases. V shed 4 bases and J 4 bases; nucleotides not matched to a gene: 12. CDR3 length: 17 residues. Germline CDR1 and CDR2: SGHRS and YFSETQ. The CDR3 region has the DNA TGCGCCAGCAGCCCAGAAAACAAAGGACAGGGGTACAATGAGCAGTTCTTC. It translates to CASSPENKGQGYNEQFF.

This chain links TRBV15 with TRBJ2-1, with 8 bases matching TRBD2. In germline, CDR1 is LNHNV, CDR2 YYDKDF (reference sequence). V dropped 0 bases and J dropped 0; count of bases not matched to a gene: 10. This CDR3 has 19 amino acids. In DNA form, the CDR3 reads TGTGCCACCAGCAGAGATTTTTCGCGGGAGGATGACTCCTACAATGAGCAGTTCTTC. Encoded protein: CATSRDFSREDDSYNEQFF.

The chain recombines TRBV20-1 with TRBJ2-1; D gene uncertain. Germline CDR1 reads DFQATT; CDR2 reads SNEGSKA (reference sequence). The CDR3 is 11 amino acids. Between the trimmed V and J ends, which lost 0 bases and 7 bases, there was a span of 4 bases. The CDR3 region is CSARDQNEQFF. In nucleotides, the CDR3 is TGCAGTGCTAGAGATCAAAATGAGCAGTTCTTC.

The genes are TRBV7-9 and TRBJ1-4; D unresolved. Germline V gives CDR1 SEHNR, CDR2 FQNEAQ (reference sequence). CDR3 size: 15 residues. V lost 1 base and J 0 bases, leaving 6 bases between the germline ends. CDR3 in amino acids: CASSLDESTNEKLFF. The CDR3 DNA sequence: TGTGCCAGCAGCTTAGACGAATCAACTAATGAAAAACTGTTTTTT.

Only one count was recorded for this clone. The chain links TRBV7-9 to TRBJ1-1; weak D call: TRBD1 (5 bases). Germline V gene sequence: CDR1 SEHNR, CDR2 FQNEAQ (reference sequence). This CDR3 is built from 16 residues. V was cut by 5 bases and J by 0 bases, with 16 bases left in between. The CDR3 DNA is TGTGCCAGCAGCCCATCAGGTGGCAGGGTGAACACTGAAGCTTTCTTT. The encoded protein is CASSPSGGRVNTEAFF.

This chain connects TRBV5-4 to TRBJ1-1; D is undetermined. CDR1 and CDR2 from the germline V gene are SGHNT and YYREEE (reference sequence). The CDR3 has 11 residues. V dropped 7 bases and J dropped 4 bases, with 8 bases sitting between them. The CDR3 DNA reads as TGTGCCAGCGGGGAGCCCACTGAAGCTTTCTTT. Translation: CASGEPTEAFF.

This sequence joins TRBV7-9 and TRBJ2-2; 8 bases fit TRBD1. The CDR3 has 15 amino acids. Germline V lookup: CDR1 SEHNR, CDR2 FQNEAQ (reference sequence). After removal of 6 bases from V and 4 bases from J, the junction contained 7 bases not matched to a gene. CDR3 region: CASSEETGGTGELFF. The CDR3 nucleotides are TGTGCCAGCAGTGAGGAAACAGGGGGCACCGGGGAGCTGTTTTTT.

In its sample, this clone was seen once. The chain combines TRBV6-6 with TRBJ1-3; maybe TRBD1 (6 bases). Trimming pared 6 bases from V and 1 base from J, leaving 13 bases between. Per germline, CDR1 MNHNY and CDR2 SVGAGI (reference sequence). This CDR3 spans 15 amino acids. CDR3 amino acids: CASSPATGSGNTIYF. The DNA of the CDR3 is TGTGCCAGCAGCCCCGCCACAGGGTCTGGAAACACCATATATTTT.

The rearrangement joins TRBV7-9 to TRBJ2-1; TRBD2 matches 8 bases. Per germline, CDR1 SEHNR and CDR2 FQNEAQ (reference sequence). The CDR3 covers 15 residues. V trimming: 5 bases; J trimming: 9 bases; junction bases outside the gene matches: 12. CDR3 sequence reads: CASSDRGSGDGEQFF. The CDR3 bases are TGTGCCAGCAGCGACCGTGGTAGCGGGGATGGTGAGCAGTTCTTC. Combining the CDR3 with reference TRBV7-9 and TRBJ2-1 gives the whole variable domain DTGVSQNPRHKITKRGQNVTFRCDPISEHNRLYWYRQTLGQGPEFLTYFQNEAQLEKSRLLSDRFSAERPKGSFSTLEIQRTEQGDSAMYLCASSDRGSGDGEQFFGPGTRLTVL.

J is TRBJ2-7 and V is TRBV28; 7 bases fit TRBD1. The germline CDR1 and CDR2 sequences are MDHEN and SYDVKM. CDR3 length: 14 residues. V lost 3 bases and J lost 2; bases outside the gene matches: 4. The CDR3 reads CASSFFQGAYEQYF. In DNA, the CDR3 is TGTGCCAGCAGTTTTTTCCAGGGGGCCTACGAGCAGTACTTC. Based on the CDR3 plus reference TRBV28 and TRBJ2-7, the full variable domain is DVKVTQSSRYLVKRTGEKVFLECVQDMDHENMFWYRQDPGLGLRLIYFSYDVKMKEKGDIPEGYSVSREKKERFSLILESASTNQTSMYLCASSFFQGAYEQYFGPGTRLTVT.

The V and J genes are TRBV30 and TRBJ1-1; TRBD1 aligns across 8 bases. Germline assignment: CDR1 GTSNPN and CDR2 SVGIG (reference sequence). Losses at the gene ends were 1 base for V and 5 bases for J; bases not matched to a gene: 9. The CDR3 extends over 15 amino acids. CDR3 amino acids: CAWSAFGQGGTEAFF. DNA for the CDR3: TGTGCCTGGAGTGCCTTCGGACAGGGTGGTACTGAAGCTTTCTTT.

The CDR3 reads CASSGGTSGYNEQFF. CDR3 bases: TGTGCCAGCAGTGGCGGGACTAGCGGTTACAATGAGCAGTTCTTC. J is TRBJ2-1 and V is TRBV6-5, with 11 bases matching TRBD2. Germline CDR1 is MNHEY and CDR2 is SVGAGI. This CDR3 comprises 15 residues. V lost 5 bases to trimming and J lost 4 bases; unmatched junction nucleotides: 4.

The chain carries TRBV29-1 and TRBJ2-3; perhaps TRBD1 as D (5 bases). Germline V gene sequence: CDR1 SQVTM, CDR2 ANQGSEA. The CDR3 consists of 15 residues. Trimming removed 1 base at V and 0 bases at J, with 11 bases between. The CDR3 DNA reads TGCAGCGTTGAAGGCCGACAGCAGAGCACAGATACGCAGTATTTT. This encodes CSVEGRQQSTDTQYF.

The CDR3 nucleotides read TGTGCCAGCAGCAAAAAAAGGGGGACCACAGATACGCAGTATTTT. Its translation: CASSKKRGTTDTQYF. The gene calls are TRBV21-1 and TRBJ2-3; TRBD1 reflects the table's D call only, with no check against the DNA. TRBV21-1 constitutes a pseudogene. This CDR3 spans 15 amino acids.

The chain carries TRBV6-5 and TRBJ2-5; TRBD1 matches at 9 bases. This CDR3 region has 14 residues. The germline V gene encodes CDR1 MNHEY and CDR2 SVGAGI. V lost 6 bases, J lost 1 base, and 3 bases stayed unmatched. The DNA for the CDR3 is TGTGCCAGCAGCCCGACAGGGGGCCAAGAGACCCAGTACTTC. Translating gives CASSPTGGQETQYF.

This rearrangement joins TRBV4-1 to TRBJ2-4; 13 bases are shared with TRBD2. There are 15 residues in the CDR3. The J segment lost 7 bases and the V segment lost 5 bases, leaving 5 bases of the junction unmatched. Germline-derived CDR1 and CDR2 are MGHRA and YSYEKL. CDR3 nucleotide sequence: TGCGCCAGCAGCGTCCGACTAGCGGGAGGTAACATTCAGTACTTC. Translating gives CASSVRLAGGNIQYF.

The CDR3, as DNA: TGTGCCAGCAGCTTGGTATCGGGAGGACTGTTTTTT. Protein: CASSLVSGGLFF. This chain links TRBV5-5 with TRBJ1-4, with no clear D. V was cut by 0 bases and J by 13 bases, with 10 bases left in between. The CDR3 is made up of 12 amino acids. Germline CDR1 and CDR2: SGHKS and YYEKEE (reference sequence).

This clone is a singleton in its sample. The chain uses TRBV19 and TRBJ2-7; 10 nucleotides align to TRBD2. Germline V gene data show CDR1 as LNHDA and CDR2 as SQIVND (reference sequence). V lost 5 bases to trimming and J lost 2 bases; unmatched junction nucleotides: 6. This CDR3 is built from 15 residues. The DNA for the CDR3 is TGTGCCAGTAGTCCAGCGGGGGGGTCGGCCTACGAGCAGTACTTC. Amino acids: CASSPAGGSAYEQYF. The full variable domain, rest sourced from reference TRBV19 and TRBJ2-7, is DGGITQSPKYLFRKEGQNVTLSCEQNLNHDAMYWYRQDPGQGLRLIYYSQIVNDFQKGDIAEGYSVSREKKESFPLTVTSAQKNPTAFYLCASSPAGGSAYEQYFGPGTRLTVT.

This chain uses TRBV7-9 with TRBJ2-5; 9 nucleotides align to TRBD1. There are 16 residues in the CDR3. The V segment lost 1 base and the J segment 1 base; nucleotides outside the gene matches: 4. Germline assignment: CDR1 SEHNR and CDR2 FQNEAQ (reference sequence). CDR3 bases: TGTGCCAGCAGCTTAGGGACAGGGGCCTTCCAAGAGACCCAGTACTTC. This codes for CASSLGTGAFQETQYF.

A note on this clone: Distinct nucleotide sequences in the sample also encode this CDR3. V gene TRBV12-5 combines with J gene TRBJ1-2; unclear D gene. The CDR3 is 13 residues long. Trimming left V 1 base short and J 1 base short, with 4 bases between. The germline V gene encodes CDR1 LGHNT and CDR2 FRNRAP. The CDR3 loop is CASGLGLNYGYTF. The CDR3 DNA follows: TGTGCTAGTGGTTTGGGGCTTAACTATGGCTACACCTTC.

This chain connects TRBV7-9 to TRBJ1-4; D gene ambiguous. CDR1 and CDR2 from the germline V gene are SEHNR and FQNEAQ (reference sequence). Trimming cost V 2 bases and J 2 bases, with 12 bases left between them. This CDR3 contains 16 residues. CDR3 sequence: CASSLPTKETNEKLFF. As DNA, the CDR3 is TGTGCCAGCAGCTTACCCACCAAGGAGACTAATGAAAAACTGTTTTTT.

In DNA form, the CDR3 reads TGTGCCAGCAGTAATACTAGCAATGAGCAGTTCTTC. Encoded protein: CASSNTSNEQFF. The rearrangement uses TRBV6-6 and TRBJ2-1, with a possible D match to TRBD2 (5 bases). Per germline, CDR1 MNHNY and CDR2 SVGAGI (reference sequence). V was cut by 5 bases and J by 6 bases, with 8 bases left in between. The CDR3 has 12 residues.

About this clone: The sample holds other DNA sequences that translate to the same CDR3. The chain links TRBV7-9 to TRBJ1-3; D unclear. Germline V lookup: CDR1 SEHNR, CDR2 FQNEAQ (reference sequence). V lost 3 bases, J lost 1 base, and 1 base lay in between. This CDR3 has 12 amino acids. The CDR3 sequence: CASSLSGNTIYF. Here the CDR3 DNA reads TGTGCCAGCAGCTTGTCTGGAAACACCATATATTTT. Drawing the rest from reference TRBV7-9 and TRBJ1-3, the complete variable domain is DTGVSQNPRHKITKRGQNVTFRCDPISEHNRLYWYRQTLGQGPEFLTYFQNEAQLEKSRLLSDRFSAERPKGSFSTLEIQRTEQGDSAMYLCASSLSGNTIYFGEGSWLTVV.

The chain combines TRBV15 with TRBJ2-2, with D possibly matching TRBD2 (5 bases). Trimming stripped 1 base from V and 5 bases from J, with 11 bases between. CDR1 is LNHNV, CDR2 YYDKDF, per germline (reference sequence). This CDR3 has 15 residues. Here the CDR3 reads CATSRVSEGTGELFF. DNA of the CDR3: TGTGCCACCAGCAGAGTTAGCGAGGGAACCGGGGAGCTGTTTTTT.